These 21 T cell receptor beta chains originate from one sample sequenced in a study of shared clonotypes between healthy human individuals. The naive CD8 fraction comprised CD45RO-negative cells positively selected for CCR7 and excluded terminally differentiated effector memory CD45RA+ cells. Profiled with immunoSEQ multiplex PCR; TCRdb holds only in-frame clones, not every one. Of 760,000 or so clones listed, around 96% were seen once; the top ten hold less than 0.3%. Source material: naive CD8+ T cells sorted from blood. The receptors derive from a young man in good health.

The rearrangement links TRBV5-6 to TRBJ2-7; TRBD1 agrees at 9 bases. V lost 8 bases and J lost 4; bases outside the gene matches: 7. CDR3 length: 13 amino acids. Germline V gives CDR1 SGHDT, CDR2 YYEEEE. The CDR3 coding sequence is TGTGCCAGTACCACAGGGGGCGGGTACGAGCAGTACTTC. Amino acids: CASTTGGGYEQYF.

The chain employs TRBV7-3 and TRBJ1-2, with D possibly being TRBD1 (5 bases). The V and J ends lost 5 bases and 2 bases respectively, with 18 bases between them. There are 16 residues in the CDR3. Germline CDR1 reads SGHTA; CDR2 reads FQGTGA. This CDR3 is CASSITGGPGNYGYTF. DNA of the CDR3: TGTGCCAGCAGCATCACGGGGGGACCCGGCAACTATGGCTACACCTTC.

The rearrangement uses TRBV7-2 and TRBJ1-2; 7 bases match TRBD1. The CDR3 has 16 amino acids. The V and J ends lost 4 bases and 0 bases, in that order; junction bases with no gene match: 8. Germline V gives CDR1 SGHTA, CDR2 FQGNSA. The CDR3 sequence is CASSSPDDRANYGYTF. The CDR3 DNA is TGTGCCAGCAGCTCCCCGGACGACAGGGCTAACTATGGCTACACCTTC.

The rearrangement links TRBV5-5 to TRBJ2-7; the D is unclear. The CDR3 spans 11 residues. Germline V gene sequence: CDR1 SGHKS, CDR2 YYEKEE (reference sequence). The ends were cut back, 2 bases at V and 6 bases at J, with 6 bases in the middle. CDR3 in amino acids: CASSFGREQYF. The CDR3 DNA reads as TGTGCCAGCAGCTTTGGTCGCGAGCAGTACTTC.

This clone was observed once. The chain carries TRBV11-2 and TRBJ2-7, with 11 bases aligning to TRBD2. CDR1 is SGHAT and CDR2 is FQNNGV in the germline V gene. The CDR3 loop spans 16 amino acids. The ends lost 5 bases at V and 2 bases at J; junction bases unmatched: 8. This CDR3 reads CASSRASSGGTYEQYF. CDR3 DNA: TGTGCCAGCAGCCGGGCCTCTAGCGGGGGGACCTACGAGCAGTACTTC.

This sequence joins TRBV5-4 and TRBJ1-1; D remains unclear. The germline gives CDR1 SGHNT, CDR2 YYREEE (reference sequence). Trimming pared 4 bases from V and 1 base from J, leaving 14 bases between. CDR3 length equals 15 residues. In DNA form, the CDR3 reads TGTGCCAGCAGCGGAGCCACAGTGGAGAACACTGAAGCTTTCTTT. It encodes CASSGATVENTEAFF.

The chain joins TRBV7-9 to TRBJ2-7; no clear D gene. The CDR3 contains 12 residues. Trimming cost V 3 bases and J 3 bases, with 6 bases left between them. Per the germline V gene, CDR1 is SEHNR and CDR2 is FQNEAQ (reference sequence). The CDR3 loop is CASSFSLYEQYF. The CDR3 coding sequence is TGTGCCAGCAGCTTCTCACTCTACGAGCAGTACTTC. Variable domain in full (rest from reference TRBV7-9 and TRBJ2-7): DTGVSQNPRHKITKRGQNVTFRCDPISEHNRLYWYRQTLGQGPEFLTYFQNEAQLEKSRLLSDRFSAERPKGSFSTLEIQRTEQGDSAMYLCASSFSLYEQYFGPGTRLTVT.

The chain couples TRBV6-1 to TRBJ2-7, with D possibly TRBD1 on 6 matching bases. The V end was cut by 1 base, the J end by 0 bases, with 7 bases between. The CDR3 is 14 amino acids. Germline V gene data show CDR1 as MNHNS and CDR2 as SASEGT. In nucleotides, the CDR3 is TGTGCCAGCAGTGAAGGCAGGGGCTCCTACGAGCAGTACTTC. It codes for CASSEGRGSYEQYF.

This chain uses TRBV6-5 with TRBJ2-3, with a tentative D call TRBD1 (5 bases). Germline-derived CDR1 and CDR2 are MNHEY and SVGAGI. Trimming stripped 5 bases from V and 4 bases from J, with 10 bases between. The CDR3 loop spans 13 amino acids. Here the CDR3 reads CASSSQGPDTQYF. CDR3 nucleotide sequence: TGTGCCAGCAGTAGCCAGGGCCCAGATACGCAGTATTTT.

The chain has TRBV7-9 and TRBJ2-1, with 8 positions matching TRBD1. This CDR3 comprises 15 residues. J gave up 0 bases and V 5 bases, and 3 bases lay outside the gene matches. From germline, CDR1 is SEHNR and CDR2 FQNEAQ (reference sequence). CDR3 coding DNA: TGTGCCAGCAGCATAGACAGGGGCTCCTACAATGAGCAGTTCTTC. This codes for CASSIDRGSYNEQFF. Filled out from reference TRBV7-9 and TRBJ2-1, the complete variable domain reads DTGVSQNPRHKITKRGQNVTFRCDPISEHNRLYWYRQTLGQGPEFLTYFQNEAQLEKSRLLSDRFSAERPKGSFSTLEIQRTEQGDSAMYLCASSIDRGSYNEQFFGPGTRLTVL.

About this clone: At one end the junction does not follow the germline gene, possibly because of a read error. V gene TRBV27 combines with J gene TRBJ2-1; D is perhaps TRBD2 (6 bases). Germline V gives CDR1 MNHEY, CDR2 SMNVEV (reference sequence). The CDR3 consists of 14 residues. In DNA form, the CDR3 reads TGTGCCAGCAGTTTATGGGACTCCAACAATGAGCAGTTCTTC. It specifies CASSLWDSNNEQFF.

The rearrangement joins TRBV19 to TRBJ2-1; D is unresolved. Germline assignment: CDR1 LNHDA and CDR2 SQIVND (reference sequence). CDR3 length: 15 residues. Deletions cut 5 bases from V and 0 bases from J, with 11 bases between. For the CDR3, the DNA is TGTGCCAGTAGTGGAAGCGCCAGCTCCTACAATGAGCAGTTCTTC. The encoded protein is CASSGSASSYNEQFF. The whole variable domain, remainder taken from reference TRBV19 and TRBJ2-1, is DGGITQSPKYLFRKEGQNVTLSCEQNLNHDAMYWYRQDPGQGLRLIYYSQIVNDFQKGDIAEGYSVSREKKESFPLTVTSAQKNPTAFYLCASSGSASSYNEQFFGPGTRLTVL.

The chain employs TRBV25-1 and TRBJ2-1; D is unclear. Between the trimmed V and J ends, which lost 6 bases and 2 bases, there was a span of 11 bases. Germline-derived CDR1 and CDR2 are MGHDK and SYGVNS. The CDR3 contains 14 residues. CDR3 residues: CASRSTQPYNEQFF. The CDR3, as DNA: TGTGCCAGCAGGTCCACACAACCCTACAATGAGCAGTTCTTC. Complete variable domain (other parts from reference TRBV25-1 and TRBJ2-1): EADIYQTPRYLVIGTGKKITLECSQTMGHDKMYWYQQDPGMELHLIHYSYGVNSTEKGDLSSESTVSRIRTEHFPLTLESARPSHTSQYLCASRSTQPYNEQFFGPGTRLTVL.

The gene calls are TRBV7-9 and TRBJ2-7; TRBD1 might be the D (5 bases). Trimming took off 7 bases at V and 3 bases at J, with 22 bases between the two ends. The length of the CDR3 is 16 residues. In germline, CDR1 is SEHNR, CDR2 FQNEAQ (reference sequence). CDR3 in amino acids: CASTLSTGLVGYEQYF. CDR3 DNA: TGTGCCAGCACCCTTAGTACAGGCCTCGTCGGCTACGAGCAGTACTTC.

V is TRBV28 and J is TRBJ2-7; a possible D gene is TRBD1 (6 bases). CDR1 is MDHEN, CDR2 SYDVKM, per germline. Trimming stripped 10 bases from V and 3 bases from J, with 13 bases between. There are 12 residues in the CDR3. DNA of the CDR3: TGTGCCACTGGGGACACCGTCTACGAGCAGTACTTC. Encoded protein: CATGDTVYEQYF.

This chain links TRBV7-9 with TRBJ2-7; TRBD1 is a possible D gene (6 bases). The germline gives CDR1 SEHNR, CDR2 FQNEAQ (reference sequence). V was cut by 1 base and J by 4 bases, with 14 bases left in between. The CDR3 is 15 amino acids. The DNA for the CDR3 is TGTGCCAGCAGCTTAGAGGTGGGGACACCTTACGAGCAGTACTTC. Its protein product is CASSLEVGTPYEQYF.

The rearrangement joins TRBV7-9 to TRBJ2-7, with TRBD2 matching over 10 bases. This CDR3 comprises 19 residues. CDR1 and CDR2 from the germline V gene are SEHNR and FQNEAQ (reference sequence). V lost 5 bases to trimming and J lost 1 base; unmatched junction nucleotides: 17. CDR3 region: CASSLYVGLAGVFSYEQYF. CDR3 coding DNA: TGTGCCAGCAGCCTTTACGTGGGGCTAGCGGGAGTATTTTCCTACGAGCAGTACTTC.

This chain connects TRBV5-1 to TRBJ2-6, with 11 bases that match TRBD2. The CDR3 is 17 amino acids. V trimming: 0 bases; J trimming: 2 bases; junction bases outside the gene matches: 1. Germline loops: CDR1 SGHRS, CDR2 YFSETQ. Here the CDR3 reads CASSLVAGGPGANVLTF. The CDR3 region has the DNA TGCGCCAGCAGCTTGGTAGCGGGAGGGCCTGGGGCCAACGTCCTGACTTTC.

As concerns this clone: This sample includes further DNA sequences coding for the same CDR3. V and J are TRBV27 and TRBJ2-7; 9 bases are a match to TRBD1. V shed 6 bases, J shed 5 bases, and the junction held 5 bases outside the gene matches. Per the germline V gene, CDR1 is MNHEY and CDR2 is SMNVEV (reference sequence). The CDR3 length is 13 residues. For the CDR3, the DNA is TGTGCCAGCAGAGGGACAGGGTACCACGAGCAGTACTTC. This translates into CASRGTGYHEQYF.

The chain uses TRBV10-3 and TRBJ2-1, with no clear D. The CDR3 runs to 15 residues. The V gene's germline CDR1 is ENHRY and CDR2 SYGVKD. V was shortened by 0 bases and J by 0 bases, with 6 bases between the two germline ends. CDR3 region: CAISESVSSYNEQFF. In nucleotides, the CDR3 is TGTGCCATCAGTGAGTCGGTCAGCTCCTACAATGAGCAGTTCTTC.

V gene TRBV4-1 combines with J gene TRBJ1-5; D remains unclear. The CDR3 totals 16 residues. Per germline, CDR1 MGHRA and CDR2 YSYEKL. Trimming removed 2 bases from V and 5 bases from J, with 16 bases in between. The CDR3: CASSQTIGDSHQPQHF. CDR3 in DNA: TGCGCCAGCAGCCAAACCATTGGAGACTCACATCAGCCCCAGCATTTT.